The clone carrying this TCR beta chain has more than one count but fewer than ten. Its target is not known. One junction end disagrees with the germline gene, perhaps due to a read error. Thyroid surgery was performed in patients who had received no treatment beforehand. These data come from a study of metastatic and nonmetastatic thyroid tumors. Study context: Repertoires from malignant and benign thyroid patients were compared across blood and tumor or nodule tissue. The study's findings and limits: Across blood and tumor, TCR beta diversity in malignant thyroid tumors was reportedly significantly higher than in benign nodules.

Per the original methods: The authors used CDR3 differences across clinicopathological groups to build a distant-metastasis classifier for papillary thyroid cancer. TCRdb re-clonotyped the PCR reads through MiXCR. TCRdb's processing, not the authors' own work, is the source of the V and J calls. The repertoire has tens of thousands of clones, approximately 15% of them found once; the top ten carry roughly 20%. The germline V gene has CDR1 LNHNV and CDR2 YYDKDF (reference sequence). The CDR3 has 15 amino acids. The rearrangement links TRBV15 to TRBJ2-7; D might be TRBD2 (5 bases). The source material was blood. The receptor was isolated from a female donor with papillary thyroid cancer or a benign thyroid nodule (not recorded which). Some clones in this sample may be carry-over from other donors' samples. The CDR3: CSTSRDMGVWYEQYF. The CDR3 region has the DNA TGTTCCACCAGCAGAGATATGGGAGTGTGGTACGAGCAGTACTTC.